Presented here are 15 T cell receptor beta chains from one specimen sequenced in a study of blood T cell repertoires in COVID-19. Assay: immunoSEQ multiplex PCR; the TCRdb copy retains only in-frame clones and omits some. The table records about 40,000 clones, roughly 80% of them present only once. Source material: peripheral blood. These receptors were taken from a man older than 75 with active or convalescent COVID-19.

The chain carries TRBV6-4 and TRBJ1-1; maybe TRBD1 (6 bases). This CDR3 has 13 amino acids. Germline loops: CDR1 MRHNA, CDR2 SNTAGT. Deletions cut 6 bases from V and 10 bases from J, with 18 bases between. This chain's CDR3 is CASSGQSTRGAFF. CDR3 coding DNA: TGTGCCAGCAGCGGACAGAGTACCCGAGGAGCTTTCTTT.

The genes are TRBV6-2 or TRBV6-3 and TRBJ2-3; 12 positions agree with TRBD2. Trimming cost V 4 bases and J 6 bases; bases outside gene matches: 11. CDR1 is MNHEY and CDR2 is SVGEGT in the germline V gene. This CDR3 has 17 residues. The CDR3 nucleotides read TGTGCCAGCAGTTCTCGGACTAGCGGGAAGGTCCCCGATACGCAGTATTTT. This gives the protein CASSSRTSGKVPDTQYF.

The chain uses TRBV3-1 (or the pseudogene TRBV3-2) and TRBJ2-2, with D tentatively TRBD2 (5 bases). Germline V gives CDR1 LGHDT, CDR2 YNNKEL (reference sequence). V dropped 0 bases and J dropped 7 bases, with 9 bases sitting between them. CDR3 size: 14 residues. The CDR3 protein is CASSQDVGSGELFF. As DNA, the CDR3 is TGTGCCAGCAGCCAAGATGTGGGGAGCGGGGAGCTGTTTTTT.

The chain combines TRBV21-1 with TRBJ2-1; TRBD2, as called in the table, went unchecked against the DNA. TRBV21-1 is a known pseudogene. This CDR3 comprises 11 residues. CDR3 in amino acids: CASSMAGGPLF. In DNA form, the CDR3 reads TGTGCCAGCAGCATGGCGGGGGGGCCTCTCTTC.

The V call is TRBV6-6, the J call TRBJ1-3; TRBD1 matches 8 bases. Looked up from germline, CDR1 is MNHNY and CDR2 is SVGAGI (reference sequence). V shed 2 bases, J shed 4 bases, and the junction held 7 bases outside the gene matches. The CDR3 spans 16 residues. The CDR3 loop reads CASSYPIGQGGNTIYF. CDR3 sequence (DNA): TGTGCCAGCAGTTACCCCATCGGACAGGGAGGAAACACCATATATTTT.

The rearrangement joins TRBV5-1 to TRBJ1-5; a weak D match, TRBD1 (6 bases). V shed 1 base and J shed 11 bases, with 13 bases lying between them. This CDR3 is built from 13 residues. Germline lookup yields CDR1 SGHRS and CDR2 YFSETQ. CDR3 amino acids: CASSLTGNEAQHF. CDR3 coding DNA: TGCGCCAGCAGCTTGACAGGGAACGAGGCCCAGCATTTT.

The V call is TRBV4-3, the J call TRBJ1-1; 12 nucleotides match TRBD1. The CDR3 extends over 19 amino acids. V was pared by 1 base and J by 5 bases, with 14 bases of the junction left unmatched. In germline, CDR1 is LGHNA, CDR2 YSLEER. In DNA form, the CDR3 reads TGCGCCAGCAGCCAAGCGACGAGGTCAGGGACAGGGGGCCGGACTGAAGCTTTCTTT. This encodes CASSQATRSGTGGRTEAFF.

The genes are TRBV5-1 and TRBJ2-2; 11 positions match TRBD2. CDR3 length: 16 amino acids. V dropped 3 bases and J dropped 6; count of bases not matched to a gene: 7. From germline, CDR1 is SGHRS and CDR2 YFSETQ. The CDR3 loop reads CASSWIAGGQAGELFF. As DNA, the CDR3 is TGCGCCAGCAGCTGGATAGCGGGAGGGCAAGCCGGGGAGCTGTTTTTT.

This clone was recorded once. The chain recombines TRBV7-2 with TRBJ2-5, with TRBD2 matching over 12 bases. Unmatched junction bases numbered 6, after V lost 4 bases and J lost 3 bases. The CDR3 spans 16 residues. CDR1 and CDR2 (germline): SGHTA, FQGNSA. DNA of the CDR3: TGTGCCAGCAGCTCGTTACTAGCGGGGGGTAAAGAGACCCAGTACTTC. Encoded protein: CASSSLLAGGKETQYF. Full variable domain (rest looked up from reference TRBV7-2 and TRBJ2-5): GAGVSQSPSNKVTEKGKDVELRCDPISGHTALYWYRQSLGQGLEFLIYFQGNSAPDKSGLPSDRFSAERTGGSVSTLTIQRTQQEDSAVYLCASSSLLAGGKETQYFGPGTRLLVL.

The CDR3 bases are TGTGCCTGGAGTGTACAGGGTGATCAGCCCCAGCATTTT. Protein sequence: CAWSVQGDQPQHF. The J gene is TRBJ1-5, the V gene TRBV30; the D gene is possibly TRBD1 (6 bases). Trimming cost V 0 bases and J 5 bases, with 8 bases left between them. Germline CDR1 GTSNPN, CDR2 SVGIG (reference sequence). This CDR3 region has 13 residues.

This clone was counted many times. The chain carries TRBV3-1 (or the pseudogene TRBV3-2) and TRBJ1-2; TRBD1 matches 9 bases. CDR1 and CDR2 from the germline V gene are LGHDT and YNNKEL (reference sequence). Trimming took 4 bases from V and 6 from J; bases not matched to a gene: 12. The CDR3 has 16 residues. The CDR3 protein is CASSRRQGGGRDGYTF. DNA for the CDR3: TGTGCCAGCAGCCGCCGACAGGGGGGTGGACGAGATGGCTACACCTTC.

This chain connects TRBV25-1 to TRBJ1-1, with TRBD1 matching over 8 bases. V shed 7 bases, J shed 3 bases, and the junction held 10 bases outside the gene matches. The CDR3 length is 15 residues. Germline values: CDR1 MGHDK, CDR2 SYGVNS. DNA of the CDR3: TGTGCCAGCACGGGGGCAGGGGGCTTACACACTGAAGCTTTCTTT. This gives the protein CASTGAGGLHTEAFF.

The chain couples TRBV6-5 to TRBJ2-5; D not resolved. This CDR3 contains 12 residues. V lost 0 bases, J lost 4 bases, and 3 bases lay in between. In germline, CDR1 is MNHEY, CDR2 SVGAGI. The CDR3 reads CASSYSRETQYF. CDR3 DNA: TGTGCCAGCAGTTACTCGAGAGAGACCCAGTACTTC.

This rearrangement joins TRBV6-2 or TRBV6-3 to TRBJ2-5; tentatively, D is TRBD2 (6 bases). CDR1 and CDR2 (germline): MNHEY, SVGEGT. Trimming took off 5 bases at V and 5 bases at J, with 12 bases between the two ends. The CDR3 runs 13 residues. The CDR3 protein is CASSRDFMETQYF. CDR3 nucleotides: TGTGCCAGCAGTAGGGACTTCATGGAGACCCAGTACTTC.

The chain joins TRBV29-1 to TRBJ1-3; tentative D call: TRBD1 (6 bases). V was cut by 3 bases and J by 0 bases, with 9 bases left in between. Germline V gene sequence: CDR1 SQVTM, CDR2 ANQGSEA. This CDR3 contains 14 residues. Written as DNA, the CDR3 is TGCAGCGTTGAGCAGGGGCCCTCTGGAAACACCATATATTTT. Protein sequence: CSVEQGPSGNTIYF.